This T cell receptor (beta chain) derives from a study of early stage breast cancer tumors. Study overall: ER+/PR+/HER2- status applied to twelve of 16 invasive breast tumors.

The assay was immunoSEQ multiplex PCR, and TCRdb's table has in-frame clones only and misses some. The table has roughly 58,000 clones, 90% to 95% seen once. The CDR3 consists of 12 residues. Per the germline V gene, CDR1 is SGHTA and CDR2 is FQGNSA. J gave up 10 bases and V 2 bases, and 4 bases lay outside the gene matches. Regarding this clone: The antigen is unknown.

Findings of the study overall: In most of the 16 patients, blood comparison separated tumor from normal breast. Most shared enriched TCRB sequences were commonly generated ones. Chain pairing and CD4, CD8 or FOXP3 expression were not captured.

This TCR derives from a person aged 65-85 years with breast cancer. The chain joins TRBV7-2 to TRBJ1-1, with 7 bases that match TRBD1. What was sequenced was blood. Here the CDR3 reads CASSLPRQGAFF. DNA for the CDR3: TGTGCCAGCAGCTTACCCAGACAGGGAGCTTTCTTT.